These 3 T cell receptor beta chains were all obtained from the same sample, sequenced in a study of T cell responses to AZD1222 COVID-19 vaccine. The method was immunoSEQ multiplex PCR; TCRdb's version includes in-frame clones alone and lacks a portion of them. The sample has 160,000 or so clones; 91% are singletons. This sample comprised peripheral blood, obtained on day 0 of AZD1222 vaccination. The receptors were gathered from an adult in good health.

This clone is a singleton in its sample. The gene calls are TRBV7-3 and TRBJ1-6; D unresolved. CDR3 size: 15 residues. Trimming removed 0 bases from V and 7 bases from J, with 10 bases in between. Per germline, CDR1 SGHTA and CDR2 FQGTGA. The DNA for the CDR3 is TGTGCCAGCAGCTTAACGACGGATGGGAATTCACCCCTCCACTTT. Translation gives CASSLTTDGNSPLHF.

V usage is TRBV7-9 and J usage is TRBJ2-1, with D maybe TRBD1 (7 bases). Between the trimmed V and J ends, which lost 5 bases and 1 base, there was a span of 18 bases. This CDR3 has 17 residues. Germline CDR1 is SEHNR and CDR2 is FQNEAQ (reference sequence). The DNA of the CDR3 is TGTGCCAGCAGCCCGGGGACAGCCAGCGGGTCCTACAATGAGCAGTTCTTC. The encoded protein is CASSPGTASGSYNEQFF.

The chain is built from TRBV29-1 and TRBJ2-2, with D possibly being TRBD1 (5 bases). V shed 7 bases and J shed 7 bases, with 13 bases lying between them. The CDR3 consists of 12 residues. In germline, CDR1 is SQVTM, CDR2 ANQGSEA. The CDR3 sequence: CSGTHRIGELFF. The CDR3 coding sequence is TGCAGCGGGACCCACAGGATCGGGGAGCTGTTTTTT.